The 20 T cell receptor beta chains given below trace back to one sample, sequenced in a study of T cell changes during pregnancy in multiple sclerosis. Libraries were prepared by immunoSEQ multiplex PCR; TCRdb keeps only in-frame clonotypes and omits some of them. Among around 100,000 clones listed, about nine tenths were seen once. Sample: peripheral blood, taken after pregnancy. Every receptor here comes from a female donor with multiple sclerosis, enrolled in a pregnancy study.

This clone was detected a few times. The rearrangement uses TRBV5-4 and TRBJ2-7; a possible D gene is TRBD1 (6 bases). V dropped 0 bases and J dropped 2 bases, with 9 bases sitting between them. Germline CDR1 is SGHNT and CDR2 is YYREEE (reference sequence). The CDR3 has 14 residues. As DNA, the CDR3 is TGTGCCAGCAGCTTGGGGGACACCACCTACGAGCAGTACTTC. Its translation: CASSLGDTTYEQYF.

The V and J genes are TRBV5-1 and TRBJ1-1; D unresolved. Germline V gene sequence: CDR1 SGHRS, CDR2 YFSETQ. This CDR3 comprises 14 residues. With 0 bases removed from V and 1 base from J, the gap between germline ends came to 7 bases. The CDR3 coding sequence is TGCGCCAGCAGCTTGGGGCTGCCGAACACTGAAGCTTTCTTT. Translated, it gives CASSLGLPNTEAFF.

V gene TRBV18 combines with J gene TRBJ1-2, with TRBD1 matching over 7 bases. After removal of 3 bases from V and 3 bases from J, the junction contained 1 base not matched to a gene. The CDR3 length is 13 residues. CDR1 is KGHSH and CDR2 is LQKENI in the germline V gene. CDR3 protein: CASSPGTDYGYTF. The CDR3 region has the DNA TGTGCCAGCTCACCCGGGACAGACTATGGCTACACCTTC.

The rearrangement uses TRBV29-1 and TRBJ2-1; TRBD1 agrees at 8 bases. J was trimmed by 9 bases and V by 7 bases; bases with no gene match: 8. CDR3 length: 12 amino acids. The V gene's germline CDR1 is SQVTM and CDR2 ANQGSEA. The chain's CDR3 is CSGGYRGSEQFF. The CDR3 DNA follows: TGCAGCGGTGGCTACAGGGGGAGTGAGCAGTTCTTC.

The chain links TRBV5-1 to TRBJ1-2, with TRBD1 identical over 11 bases. Germline trimming cut 4 bases from V and 3 bases from J; bases unmatched to any gene: 8. Germline-derived CDR1 and CDR2 are SGHRS and YFSETQ. The CDR3 sequence is 16 residues long. The CDR3 region has the DNA TGCGCCAGCAGCGACATGGACAGGGGGCGTGACTATGGCTACACCTTC. Translating gives CASSDMDRGRDYGYTF.

V is TRBV6-6 and J is TRBJ2-5, with D perhaps matching TRBD2 (5 bases). Per germline, CDR1 MNHNY and CDR2 SVGAGI (reference sequence). The CDR3 is 14 residues long. Trimming removed 3 bases at V and 3 bases at J, with 11 bases between. The CDR3 reads CASSYPGMEETQYF. The CDR3 DNA reads as TGTGCCAGCAGTTATCCGGGGATGGAAGAGACCCAGTACTTC.

The rearrangement joins TRBV11-3 to TRBJ2-3, with TRBD1 as a possible D gene (5 bases). Trimming removed 0 bases from V and 1 base from J, with 14 bases in between. CDR3 length: 17 amino acids. In germline, CDR1 is SGHNT, CDR2 YENEEA. CDR3 loop: CASSLETSGQGTDTQYF. In DNA form, the CDR3 reads TGTGCCAGCAGCTTAGAAACGTCAGGGCAGGGCACAGATACGCAGTATTTT. Full variable domain (missing parts from reference TRBV11-3 and TRBJ2-3): EAGVVQSPRYKIIEKKQPVAFWCNPISGHNTLYWYLQNLGQGPELLIRYENEEAVDDSQLPKDRFSAERLKGVDSTLKIQPAELGDSAVYLCASSLETSGQGTDTQYFGPGTRLTVL.

The chain joins TRBV6-1 to TRBJ2-1, with D maybe TRBD2 (5 bases). Germline CDR1 reads MNHNS; CDR2 reads SASEGT. Trimming stripped 4 bases from V and 3 bases from J, with 10 bases between. CDR3 size: 14 residues. The CDR3 reads CASSVVGVYNEQFF. The CDR3 DNA reads TGTGCCAGCAGTGTGGTGGGAGTCTACAATGAGCAGTTCTTC.

The genes are TRBV7-8 and TRBJ2-1; no clear D gene. Germline V gene sequence: CDR1 SGHVS, CDR2 FQNEAQ. Trimming took off 2 bases at V and 9 bases at J, with 11 bases between the two ends. The CDR3 is 13 residues long. For the CDR3, the DNA is TGTGCCAGCAGCTTACGGAGCTTTGGTGAGCAGTTCTTC. This gives the protein CASSLRSFGEQFF.

The chain employs TRBV6-1 and TRBJ2-2; D may be TRBD2 (6 bases). V lost 1 base, J lost 0 bases, and 9 bases lay in between. Germline V lookup: CDR1 MNHNS, CDR2 SASEGT. CDR3 size: 16 residues. The CDR3 bases are TGTGCCAGCAGTGAAGGCGGGACTGCGAACACCGGGGAGCTGTTTTTT. This encodes CASSEGGTANTGELFF.

The rearrangement uses TRBV27 and TRBJ2-5; 9 nucleotides agree with TRBD2. The germline V gene has CDR1 MNHEY and CDR2 SMNVEV (reference sequence). The J segment lost 5 bases and the V segment lost 3 bases, leaving 1 base of the junction unmatched. The CDR3 covers 13 residues. CDR3 sequence: CASSFAGGETQYF. CDR3 nucleotides: TGTGCCAGCAGTTTTGCGGGAGGGGAGACCCAGTACTTC.

The chain has TRBV7-3 and TRBJ1-6; 7 bases are shared with TRBD1. V was pared by 7 bases and J by 10 bases, with 10 bases of the junction left unmatched. This CDR3 contains 14 residues. Germline lookup yields CDR1 SGHTA and CDR2 FQGTGA. CDR3 bases: TGTGCCAGCACACGGGACAGTGCACTATCACCCCTCCACTTT. Its translation is CASTRDSALSPLHF.

V gene TRBV27 combines with J gene TRBJ1-2; D is unclear. Germline CDR1 MNHEY, CDR2 SMNVEV (reference sequence). CDR3 length equals 13 residues. V lost 6 bases and J 1 base, leaving 9 bases between the germline ends. The CDR3 DNA follows: TGTGCCAGCAGCCCTATAAGTAACTATGGCTACACCTTC. It yields the protein CASSPISNYGYTF.

This clone was detected once. The chain carries TRBV5-1 and TRBJ1-2; D is uncertain. The CDR3 sequence is 16 residues long. Trimming took off 2 bases at V and 8 bases at J, with 22 bases between the two ends. CDR1 is SGHRS, CDR2 YFSETQ, per germline. The DNA of the CDR3 is TGCGCCAGCAGCTTAGTCCTTACAGCGGTGCTGGGGGGCTACACCTTC. It translates to CASSLVLTAVLGGYTF.

For this clone: Sequence at one end of the junction differs from germline and may be a read error. The genes are TRBV5-3 and TRBJ1-3, with D uncertain. TRBV5-3 is labeled an ORF, and its function is uncertain. The CDR3 totals 8 residues. The CDR3 is CASAGLGF. The CDR3 DNA reads TGTGCCAGCGCGGGGTTGGGGTTT.

The CDR3 sequence: CASSQDFVRQGYGEQYF. For the CDR3, the DNA is TGCGCCAGCAGCCAAGATTTTGTGCGACAGGGGTACGGCGAGCAGTACTTC. This chain uses TRBV4-1 with TRBJ2-7; 8 bases are shared with TRBD1. Germline V gene sequence: CDR1 MGHRA, CDR2 YSYEKL. The V segment lost 0 bases and the J segment 6 bases; nucleotides outside the gene matches: 13. The CDR3 sequence is 17 residues long.

The gene calls are TRBV5-1 and TRBJ1-3, with TRBD1 matching over 8 bases. The ends lost 4 bases at V and 2 bases at J; junction bases unmatched: 2. This CDR3 is 14 amino acids long. The germline gives CDR1 SGHRS, CDR2 YFSETQ. This chain's CDR3 is CASSPTGAGNTIYF. CDR3 coding DNA: TGCGCCAGCAGCCCGACAGGGGCTGGAAACACCATATATTTT.

This clone appeared once. V gene TRBV28 combines with J gene TRBJ2-5; possibly TRBD2 for D (7 bases). V was shortened by 6 bases and J by 4 bases, with 18 bases between the two germline ends. There are 15 residues in the CDR3. Germline CDR1 reads MDHEN; CDR2 reads SYDVKM. For the CDR3, the DNA is TGTGCCAGCAGGCGGGTCTGGGGGGGCCGAGAGACCCAGTACTTC. As protein: CASRRVWGGRETQYF.

This clone was seen a handful of times. The chain couples TRBV28 to TRBJ2-3; 8 nucleotides line up with TRBD2. Losses at the gene ends were 5 bases for V and 4 bases for J; bases not matched to a gene: 11. This CDR3 has 16 residues. CDR1 is MDHEN and CDR2 is SYDVKM in the germline V gene. In DNA form, the CDR3 reads TGTGCCAGCAGTCCCCGGCCCAGCGGGAGTCCAGATACGCAGTATTTT. Residues: CASSPRPSGSPDTQYF.

The rearrangement uses TRBV18 and TRBJ2-1, with TRBD1 matching over 8 bases. In germline, CDR1 is KGHSH, CDR2 LQKENI. V was pared by 1 base and J by 5 bases, with 4 bases of the junction left unmatched. The length of the CDR3 is 15 residues. This chain's CDR3 is CASSPLGQGNNEQFF. CDR3 DNA: TGTGCCAGCTCACCACTTGGACAGGGCAACAATGAGCAGTTCTTC.